This entry features one TCR beta chain sequence. As yet, its antigen is unknown. Terminally differentiated effector memory CD45RA+ cells were excluded by CCR7 positive selection of CD45RO-negative cells. All donors were Caucasian adults living in Nashville, Tennessee. Trimming removed 5 bases from V and 1 base from J, with 15 bases in between. The CDR3 is 15 residues long. CDR1 is GTSNPN, CDR2 SVGIG, per germline (reference sequence). This specimen comes from a study of shared clonotypes between healthy human individuals. Study at large: The study enrolled a couple of women and a few men aged 18 to 49. The study's findings and limits: For naive CD4 cells, roughly 4.8% of clonotypes were shared across a handful of donors. Generation probability values for non-shared clonotypes were lower than those for clonotypes shared by all four donors.

The table came from immunoSEQ multiplex PCR; TCRdb's copy has only in-frame clones and leaves some out. The sample includes some 1,900,000 clones, roughly 95% of them seen just once. J is TRBJ1-5 and V is TRBV30, with D tentatively TRBD1 (5 bases). The TCR comes from a man between 18 and 29 years old in good health. The sample was naive CD8+ T cells sorted from blood. CDR3 region: CAWSAGGGSNQPQHF. The CDR3 nucleotides are TGTGCCTGGTCTGCTGGGGGGGGGAGCAATCAGCCCCAGCATTTT.